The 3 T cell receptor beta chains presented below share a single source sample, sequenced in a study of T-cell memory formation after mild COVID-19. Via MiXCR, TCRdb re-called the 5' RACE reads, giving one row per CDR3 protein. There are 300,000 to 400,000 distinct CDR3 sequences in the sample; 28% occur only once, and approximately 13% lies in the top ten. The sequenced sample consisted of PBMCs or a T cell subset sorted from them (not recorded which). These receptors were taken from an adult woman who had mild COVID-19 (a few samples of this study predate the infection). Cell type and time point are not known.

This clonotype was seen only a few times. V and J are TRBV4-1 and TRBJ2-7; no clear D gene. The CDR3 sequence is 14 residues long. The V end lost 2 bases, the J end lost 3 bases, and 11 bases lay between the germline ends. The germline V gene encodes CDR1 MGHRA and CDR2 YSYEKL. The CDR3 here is CASSQYLDGYEQYF. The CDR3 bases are TGCGCCAGCAGCCAATACCTCGACGGCTACGAGCAGTACTTC.

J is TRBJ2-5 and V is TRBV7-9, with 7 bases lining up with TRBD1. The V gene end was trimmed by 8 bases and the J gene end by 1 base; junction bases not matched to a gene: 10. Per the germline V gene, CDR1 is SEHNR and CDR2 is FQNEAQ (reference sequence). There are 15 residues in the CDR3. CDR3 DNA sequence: TGTGCCAGCGGATCAGGGAACAGGGGCCAAGAGACCCAGTACTTC. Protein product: CASGSGNRGQETQYF.

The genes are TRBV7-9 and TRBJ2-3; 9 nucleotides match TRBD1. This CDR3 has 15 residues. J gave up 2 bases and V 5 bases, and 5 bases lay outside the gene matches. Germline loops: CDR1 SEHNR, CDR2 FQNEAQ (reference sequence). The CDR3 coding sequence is TGTGCCAGCAGCATAGGGACAGGGACCACAGATACGCAGTATTTT. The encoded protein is CASSIGTGTTDTQYF.